One TCR beta chain is described in this entry. Its cognate antigen is unknown. The data were obtained in a study of beta chain features in type 1 diabetes. As every portion of the isolated RNA was reverse transcribed, the sequencing read expressed TCRB transcripts. Clones were sequenced by immunoSEQ multiplex PCR, and TCRdb holds only the in-frame ones, with some missing. The data hold under 45,000 clones, with approximately 48% observed a single time. The junction had 7 bases not matched to a gene; V was cut back by 2 bases and J by 0 bases. In germline, CDR1 is SGHNT, CDR2 YYREEE (reference sequence). The CDR3 runs 16 residues. Cells sorted by CD45RO/CCR7/CD25/CD127/CD95/CD27 comprised CD4+ naive, central memory, regulatory and stem cell-like memory cells. Notes on the study in general: A PCR bias possibly favoring shorter templates would apply equally to patients and controls.

The V and J genes are TRBV5-4 and TRBJ2-7; 8 bases fit TRBD2. This TCR came from a woman in her 30s in good health. The sample comprised stem cell memory CD4+ T cells from blood. For the CDR3, the DNA is TGTGCCAGCAGCTTTGCTGGCGGGAGGAGCTCCTACGAGCAGTACTTC. Translating it yields CASSFAGGRSSYEQYF.